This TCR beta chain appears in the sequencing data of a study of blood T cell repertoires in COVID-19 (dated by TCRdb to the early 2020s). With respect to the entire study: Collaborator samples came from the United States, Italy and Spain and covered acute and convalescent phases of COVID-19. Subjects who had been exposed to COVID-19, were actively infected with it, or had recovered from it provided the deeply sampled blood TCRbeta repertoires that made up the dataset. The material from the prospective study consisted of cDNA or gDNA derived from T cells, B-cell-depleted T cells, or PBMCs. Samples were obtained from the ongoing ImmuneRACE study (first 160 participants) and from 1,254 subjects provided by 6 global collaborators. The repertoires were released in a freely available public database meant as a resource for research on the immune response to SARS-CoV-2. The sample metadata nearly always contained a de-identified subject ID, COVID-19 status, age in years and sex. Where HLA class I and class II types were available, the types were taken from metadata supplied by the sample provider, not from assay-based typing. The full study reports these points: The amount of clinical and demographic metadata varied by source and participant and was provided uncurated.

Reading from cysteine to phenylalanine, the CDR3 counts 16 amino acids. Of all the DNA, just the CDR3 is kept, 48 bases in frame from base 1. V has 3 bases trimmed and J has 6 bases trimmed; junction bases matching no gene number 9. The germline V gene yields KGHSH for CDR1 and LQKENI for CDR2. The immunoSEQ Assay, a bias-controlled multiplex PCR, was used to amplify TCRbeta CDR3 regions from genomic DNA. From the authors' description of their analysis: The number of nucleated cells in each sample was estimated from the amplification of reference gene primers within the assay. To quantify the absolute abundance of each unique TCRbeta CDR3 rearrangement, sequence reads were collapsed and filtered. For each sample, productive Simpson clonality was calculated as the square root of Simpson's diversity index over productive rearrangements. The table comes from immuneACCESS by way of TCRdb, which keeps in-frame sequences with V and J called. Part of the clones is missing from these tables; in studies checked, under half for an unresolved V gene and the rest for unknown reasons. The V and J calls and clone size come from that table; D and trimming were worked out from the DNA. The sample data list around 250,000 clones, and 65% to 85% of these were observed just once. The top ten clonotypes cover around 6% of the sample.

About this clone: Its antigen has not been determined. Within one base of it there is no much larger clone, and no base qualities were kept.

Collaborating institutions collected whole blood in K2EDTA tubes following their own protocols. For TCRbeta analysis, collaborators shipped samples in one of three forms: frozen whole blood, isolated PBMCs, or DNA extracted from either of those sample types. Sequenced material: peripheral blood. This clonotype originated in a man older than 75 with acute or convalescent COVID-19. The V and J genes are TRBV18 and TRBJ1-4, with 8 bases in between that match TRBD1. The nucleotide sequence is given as TGTGCCAGCTCACCCGGATTGACAGGGGAGTATGAAAAACTGTTTTTT. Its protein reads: CASSPGLTGEYEKLFF.